Shown below are 28 T cell receptor beta chains from a single sample sequenced in a study of T cell changes during pregnancy in multiple sclerosis. Profiling relied on immunoSEQ multiplex PCR, and the TCRdb table lists in-frame clones only, not all of them. This sample has about 120,000 clones, with roughly 92% found just once. This material consisted of peripheral blood, taken before pregnancy. The receptors were sampled from a female donor with multiple sclerosis, enrolled in a pregnancy study.

This rearrangement joins TRBV7-8 to TRBJ2-1; 11 bases match TRBD2. Trimming at V came to 1 base and at J to 6 bases, leaving 14 bases not matched to a gene. This CDR3 is built from 19 residues. Germline values: CDR1 SGHVS, CDR2 FQNEAQ. CDR3: CASSLVTSGSTSFGNEQFF. The CDR3 bases are TGTGCCAGCAGCTTAGTCACTAGCGGGAGCACCTCCTTCGGCAATGAGCAGTTCTTC. The variable domain in full, completed from reference TRBV7-8 and TRBJ2-1, reads GAGVSQSPRYKVAKRGQDVALRCDPISGHVSLFWYQQALGQGPEFLTYFQNEAQLDKSGLPSDRFFAERPEGSVSTLKIQRTQQEDSAVYLCASSLVTSGSTSFGNEQFFGPGTRLTVL.

V usage is TRBV27 and J usage is TRBJ2-3, with TRBD1 matching over 7 bases. Unmatched junction bases numbered 4, after V lost 8 bases and J lost 2 bases. The germline gives CDR1 MNHEY, CDR2 SMNVEV (reference sequence). CDR3 length: 13 amino acids. CDR3 in amino acids: CASLGTDTDTQYF. The CDR3 region has the DNA TGTGCCAGCCTCGGGACAGACACAGATACGCAGTATTTT.

Here the CDR3 reads CAWSVGSSHRRQYF. In DNA form, the CDR3 reads TGTGCCTGGAGTGTGGGGAGCTCTCATAGGCGGCAGTACTTC. The chain employs TRBV30 and TRBJ2-7; possible D gene TRBD2, 5 bases. Trimming left V 0 bases short and J 9 bases short, with 18 bases between. This CDR3 is built from 14 residues. CDR1 is GTSNPN and CDR2 is SVGIG in the germline V gene (reference sequence).

This clone was seen a few times. The rearrangement joins TRBV29-1 to TRBJ1-2; TRBD1 matches at 8 bases. The CDR3 contains 13 residues. Germline V gene sequence: CDR1 SQVTM, CDR2 ANQGSEA. V was pared by 5 bases and J by 3 bases, with 5 bases of the junction left unmatched. This chain's CDR3 is CSVIKQGDYGYTF. DNA of the CDR3: TGCAGCGTTATTAAACAGGGGGACTATGGCTACACCTTC.

The chain recombines TRBV30 with TRBJ2-2, with 10 positions matching TRBD2. The CDR3 length is 15 residues. V was pared by 2 bases and J by 6 bases, with 6 bases of the junction left unmatched. CDR1 is GTSNPN and CDR2 is SVGIG in the germline V gene (reference sequence). The CDR3 coding sequence is TGTGCCTGGAGTTTGAGCGGGAGGGCCCCCGGGGAGCTGTTTTTT. Amino acid sequence: CAWSLSGRAPGELFF.

CDR3 DNA sequence: TGTGCCAGTAGCCCAGGACAGTTACTTCAGCCCCAGCATTTT. Translated: CASSPGQLLQPQHF. V gene TRBV19 combines with J gene TRBJ1-5, with D possibly TRBD1 on 6 matching bases. Trimming took off 6 bases at V and 6 bases at J, with 15 bases between the two ends. This CDR3 comprises 14 residues. From germline, CDR1 is LNHDA and CDR2 SQIVND (reference sequence).

V usage is TRBV15 and J usage is TRBJ2-6; D uncertain. The CDR3 is made up of 15 amino acids. V was cut by 3 bases and J by 2 bases, with 8 bases left in between. Germline V gene sequence: CDR1 LNHNV, CDR2 YYDKDF (reference sequence). CDR3 bases: TGTGCCACCAGCAGCGAGGCGGCTGGGGCCAACGTCCTGACTTTC. Translated: CATSSEAAGANVLTF.

The chain uses TRBV5-1 and TRBJ2-5; D is unresolved. The ends were cut back, 4 bases at V and 0 bases at J, with 7 bases in the middle. This CDR3 is built from 13 residues. Germline assignment: CDR1 SGHRS and CDR2 YFSETQ. The CDR3 DNA is TGCGCCAGCAGCCCAGAATACCAAGAGACCCAGTACTTC. It translates to CASSPEYQETQYF.

The V call is TRBV4-1, the J call TRBJ1-4; TRBD1 agrees at 7 bases. With V trimmed by 2 bases and J by 6 bases, 6 bases remained unmatched. From germline, CDR1 is MGHRA and CDR2 YSYEKL. The CDR3 runs 15 residues. CDR3 sequence (DNA): TGCGCCAGCAGCCAACCGGACAGGACGGATGAAAAACTGTTTTTT. This codes for CASSQPDRTDEKLFF.

The table lists this clone with a count of one. The chain uses TRBV5-1 and TRBJ2-3; 8 bases align to TRBD2. CDR1 is SGHRS, CDR2 YFSETQ, per germline. Trimming took 0 bases from V and 6 from J; bases not matched to a gene: 6. This CDR3 is 15 amino acids long. The CDR3 loop is CASSLGSGGWDTQYF. The CDR3, as DNA: TGCGCCAGCAGCTTGGGGAGCGGGGGCTGGGATACGCAGTATTTT.

The chain carries TRBV6-5 and TRBJ1-2; 10 nucleotides match TRBD1. The germline gives CDR1 MNHEY, CDR2 SVGAGI. CDR3 length equals 15 residues. The J segment lost 8 bases and the V segment lost 3 bases, leaving 9 bases of the junction unmatched. CDR3 bases: TGTGCCAGCAGTTATGCCGGACAGGGGGAGGAAGGCTACACCTTC. Residues: CASSYAGQGEEGYTF.

The J gene is TRBJ1-2, the V gene TRBV2; 7 bases are shared with TRBD1. The CDR3 contains 14 residues. The V and J ends lost 6 bases and 7 bases, in that order; junction bases with no gene match: 11. Per germline, CDR1 SNHLY and CDR2 FYNNEI. The CDR3 DNA is TGTGCCAGCAGGGACAGGAAGAACTTCGCTGGCTACACCTTC. This encodes CASRDRKNFAGYTF.

Comments on this clone: At the DNA level, this CDR3 is encoded by other sequences in the same sample as well. V is TRBV5-1 and J is TRBJ1-1; the D is unclear. Per germline, CDR1 SGHRS and CDR2 YFSETQ. This CDR3 contains 14 residues. V shed 2 bases and J shed 1 base, with 9 bases lying between them. The CDR3 spells CASSLRTGNTEAFF. CDR3 bases: TGCGCCAGCAGCTTACGCACCGGGAACACTGAAGCTTTCTTT.

The chain has TRBV23-1 and TRBJ1-1; D gene unclear. TRBV23-1 is an open reading frame whose function is uncertain. The CDR3 has 16 amino acids. V lost 2 bases to trimming and J lost 1 base, with 14 bases between them. The CDR3 is CASSQRLGGQNTEAFF. In nucleotides, the CDR3 is TGCGCCAGCAGTCAACGGTTGGGTGGGCAGAACACTGAAGCTTTCTTT.

The genes are TRBV30 and TRBJ1-2, with D tentatively TRBD1 (5 bases). Trimming removed 2 bases from V and 8 bases from J, with 12 bases in between. CDR1 is GTSNPN, CDR2 SVGIG, per germline (reference sequence). CDR3 size: 12 residues. This CDR3 reads CAWSRQGGGYTF. The CDR3 region has the DNA TGTGCCTGGAGTAGGCAGGGTGGAGGCTACACCTTC. Together with reference TRBV30 and TRBJ1-2, the CDR3 gives the full variable domain: SQTIHQWPATLVQPVGSPLSLECTVEGTSNPNLYWYRQAAGRGLQLLFYSVGIGQISSEVPQNLSASRPQDRQFILSSKKLLLSDSGFYLCAWSRQGGGYTFGSGTRLTVV.

This chain joins TRBV6-1 and TRBJ1-5, with a tentative D call TRBD1 (5 bases). Trimming took off 4 bases at V and 0 bases at J, with 16 bases between the two ends. This CDR3 spans 17 amino acids. The germline V gene has CDR1 MNHNS and CDR2 SASEGT. As DNA, the CDR3 is TGTGCCAGCAGTGCCGACAGAACCATTTATAGCAATCAGCCCCAGCATTTT. Amino acids: CASSADRTIYSNQPQHF.

V gene TRBV19 combines with J gene TRBJ1-1; 10 positions match TRBD1. V gave up 7 bases and J gave up 5 bases; unmatched junction bases: 13. Germline V gene data show CDR1 as LNHDA and CDR2 as SQIVND (reference sequence). This CDR3 comprises 16 residues. The CDR3 DNA reads TGTGCCAGTAAATGGGACCCACGGACAGGGGGTACTGAAGCTTTCTTT. Protein product: CASKWDPRTGGTEAFF.

This sequence joins TRBV2 and TRBJ2-1; TRBD2 matches at 11 bases. The CDR3 runs to 13 residues. Germline CDR1 reads SNHLY; CDR2 reads FYNNEI. The trim removed 6 bases at V and 10 bases at J, leaving 5 bases unmatched. The CDR3 DNA reads TGTGCCAGCAGGCTAGCGGGAGGTGAGGAGCAGTTCTTC. It is translated as CASRLAGGEEQFF.

V is TRBV28 and J is TRBJ1-5; 9 bases are shared with TRBD1. This CDR3 is 17 amino acids long. With 3 bases clipped from V and 4 bases from J, the junction kept 10 bases outside the gene matches. In germline, CDR1 is MDHEN, CDR2 SYDVKM. CDR3 residues: CASSFRGRQGVNQPQHF. The CDR3 DNA is TGTGCCAGCAGTTTTAGAGGGAGACAGGGGGTTAATCAGCCCCAGCATTTT.

The gene calls are TRBV6-8 and TRBJ2-6; 11 bases are shared with TRBD1. There are 17 residues in the CDR3. V was clipped by 6 bases and J by 4 bases; unmatched bases: 8. CDR1 is MNHGY and CDR2 is SAAAGT in the germline V gene. The CDR3 region is CASRRTGGSPGANVLTF. The CDR3 nucleotides are TGTGCCAGCAGGCGGACAGGGGGCTCGCCCGGGGCCAACGTCCTGACTTTC.

In nucleotides, the CDR3 is TGTGCCAGCAGTGATCTAGCGATAGAGCAAGAGACCCAGTACTTC. Amino acids: CASSDLAIEQETQYF. J is TRBJ2-5 and V is TRBV2, with D possibly matching TRBD2 (6 bases). Germline values: CDR1 SNHLY, CDR2 FYNNEI. The CDR3 is made up of 15 amino acids. The germline V and J ends were trimmed by 3 bases and 2 bases, with 13 bases remaining between them.

This clone has a handful of counts. The chain joins TRBV2 to TRBJ1-4, with TRBD1 identical over 10 bases. This CDR3 has 15 amino acids. V lost 5 bases to trimming and J lost 10 bases; unmatched junction nucleotides: 10. Germline V gene data show CDR1 as SNHLY and CDR2 as FYNNEI. CDR3 residues: CASSPLTGGVIKLFF. The DNA of the CDR3 is TGTGCCAGCAGTCCTTTGACAGGGGGCGTGATAAAACTGTTTTTT.

This clone came up many times. The J gene is TRBJ2-1, the V gene TRBV28; 10 nucleotides agree with TRBD1. The CDR3 extends over 15 amino acids. Germline loops: CDR1 MDHEN, CDR2 SYDVKM. J lost 7 bases, V lost 7 bases, and 10 bases had no gene match. CDR3 DNA: TGTGCCAGCAAGACCGGGACAGGGGAGTCGAATGAGCAGTTCTTC. Its protein is CASKTGTGESNEQFF.

This chain links TRBV7-8 with TRBJ2-5; 13 bases are a match to TRBD2. The germline CDR1 and CDR2 sequences are SGHVS and FQNEAQ. The junction had 15 bases not matched to a gene; V was cut back by 1 base and J by 4 bases. This CDR3 is 20 amino acids long. This CDR3 is CASSLGALLAGGSPGETQYF. The CDR3 coding sequence is TGTGCCAGCAGCTTAGGGGCCCTACTAGCGGGAGGGTCGCCAGGAGAGACCCAGTACTTC. Using reference TRBV7-8 and TRBJ2-5 for the parts outside the CDR3, the full variable domain is GAGVSQSPRYKVAKRGQDVALRCDPISGHVSLFWYQQALGQGPEFLTYFQNEAQLDKSGLPSDRFFAERPEGSVSTLKIQRTQQEDSAVYLCASSLGALLAGGSPGETQYFGPGTRLLVL.

With regard to this clone: The junction shows a germline mismatch at one end, possibly a read error. The chain joins TRBV10-3 to TRBJ2-7; 9 nucleotides align to TRBD1. The germline gives CDR1 ENHRY, CDR2 SYGVKD. This CDR3 region has 15 residues. CDR3 amino acids: CASSEAATGGYEQYF. CDR3 in DNA: TGTGCCAGCAGTGAAGCGGCGACAGGGGGGTATGAGCAGTACTTC.

The V and J genes are TRBV7-7 and TRBJ2-5, with TRBD2 matching 7 bases. Germline V lookup: CDR1 SSHAT, CDR2 FNYEAQ (reference sequence). V gave up 1 base and J gave up 5 bases; unmatched junction bases: 7. This CDR3 region has 15 residues. The CDR3 region is CASSLVAGVGETQYF. In DNA, the CDR3 is TGTGCCAGCAGCTTAGTCGCGGGAGTCGGGGAGACCCAGTACTTC.

V and J are TRBV29-1 and TRBJ1-1; 8 bases line up with TRBD1. CDR1 and CDR2 (germline): SQVTM, ANQGSEA. The V segment lost 6 bases and the J segment 1 base; nucleotides outside the gene matches: 4. CDR3 size: 13 residues. The CDR3 region is CSVSTGGNTEAFF. CDR3 in DNA: TGCAGCGTGTCTACAGGGGGGAACACTGAAGCTTTCTTT.

The rearrangement links TRBV4-2 to TRBJ2-7, with a tentative D call TRBD1 (5 bases). This CDR3 region has 14 residues. Between the trimmed V and J ends, which lost 4 bases and 1 base, there was a span of 11 bases. Germline lookup yields CDR1 LGHNA and CDR2 YNFKEQ. The CDR3 here is CASSLQVTSYEQYF. Here the CDR3 DNA reads TGTGCCAGCAGCCTACAGGTTACTTCCTACGAGCAGTACTTC.